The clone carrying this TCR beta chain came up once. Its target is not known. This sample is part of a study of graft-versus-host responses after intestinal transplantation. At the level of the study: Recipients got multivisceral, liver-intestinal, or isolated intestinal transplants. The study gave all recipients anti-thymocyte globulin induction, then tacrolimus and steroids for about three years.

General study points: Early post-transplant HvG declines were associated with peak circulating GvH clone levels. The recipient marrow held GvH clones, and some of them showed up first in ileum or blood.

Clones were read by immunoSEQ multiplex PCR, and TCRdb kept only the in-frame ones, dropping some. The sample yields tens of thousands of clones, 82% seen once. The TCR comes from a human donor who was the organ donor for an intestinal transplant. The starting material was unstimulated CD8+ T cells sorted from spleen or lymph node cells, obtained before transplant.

As DNA, the CDR3 is TGCGCCAGCAGTCAATTGAAAACGCGTCCTACCTACGAGCAGTACTTC. Amino acids: CASSQLKTRPTYEQYF. The V and J genes are TRBV23-1 and TRBJ2-7, with D unresolved. TRBV23-1 falls under the ORF class, with uncertain function. V was trimmed by 1 base and J by 2 bases, leaving 15 bases between them. CDR3 length: 16 amino acids.